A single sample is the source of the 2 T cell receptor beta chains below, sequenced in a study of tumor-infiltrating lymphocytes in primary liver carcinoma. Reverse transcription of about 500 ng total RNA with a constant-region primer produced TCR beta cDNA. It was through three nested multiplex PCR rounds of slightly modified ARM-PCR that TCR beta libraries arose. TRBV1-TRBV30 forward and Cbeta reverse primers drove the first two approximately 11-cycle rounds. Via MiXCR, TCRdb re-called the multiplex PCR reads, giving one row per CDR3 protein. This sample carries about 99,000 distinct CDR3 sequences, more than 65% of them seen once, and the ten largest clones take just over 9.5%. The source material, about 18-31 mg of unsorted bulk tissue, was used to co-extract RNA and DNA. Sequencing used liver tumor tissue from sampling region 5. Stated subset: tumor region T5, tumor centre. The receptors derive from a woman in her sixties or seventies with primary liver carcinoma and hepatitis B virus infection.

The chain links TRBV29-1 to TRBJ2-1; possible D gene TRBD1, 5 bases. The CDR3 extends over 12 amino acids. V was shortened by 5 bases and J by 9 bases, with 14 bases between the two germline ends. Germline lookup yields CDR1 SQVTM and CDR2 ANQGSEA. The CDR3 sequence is CSVSGAVAEQFF. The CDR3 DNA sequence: TGCAGCGTTAGTGGGGCAGTAGCTGAGCAGTTCTTC.

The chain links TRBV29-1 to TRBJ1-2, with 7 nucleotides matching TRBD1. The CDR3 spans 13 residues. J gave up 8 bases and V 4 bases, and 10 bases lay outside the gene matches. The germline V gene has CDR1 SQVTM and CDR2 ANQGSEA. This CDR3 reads CSVATGALYGYTF. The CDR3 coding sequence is TGCAGCGTTGCAACAGGGGCTCTCTACGGCTACACCTTC.